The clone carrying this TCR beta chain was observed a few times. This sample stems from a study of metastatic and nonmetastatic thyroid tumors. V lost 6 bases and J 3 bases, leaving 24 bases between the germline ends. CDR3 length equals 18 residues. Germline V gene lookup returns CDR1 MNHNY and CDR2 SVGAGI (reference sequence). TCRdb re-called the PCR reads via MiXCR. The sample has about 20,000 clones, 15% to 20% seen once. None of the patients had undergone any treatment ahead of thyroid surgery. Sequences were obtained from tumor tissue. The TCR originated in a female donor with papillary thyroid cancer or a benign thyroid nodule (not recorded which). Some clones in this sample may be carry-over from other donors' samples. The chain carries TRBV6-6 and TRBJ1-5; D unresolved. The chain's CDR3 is CASSPPPREVWDNQPQHF. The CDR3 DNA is TGTGCCAGCAGCCCACCCCCTAGGGAGGTTTGGGACAATCAGCCCCAGCATTTT.